A selection of T cell receptor beta chains follows, all from one sample in a study of read filtering for tumor transcriptome and immune sequencing. Each CDR3 protein is one row after TCRdb ran MiXCR on the reads. The data hold around 140,000 distinct CDR3 sequences, with around 14% observed a single time. The sample comprised a population of CD138-negative cells sorted from bone marrow. The receptors were gathered from a donor at least 40 years old with multiple myeloma. Both conserved end residues are part of each CDR3. D genes are given only for firm matches. A row's size may be missing; if present it is once, few, many or a size class.

j_gene: TRBJ2-1; abundance: many; v_gene: TRBV11-1; d_gene: TRBD1; CDR3aa: CASSLATGSSYNEQFF; CDR3nt: TGTGCCAGCAGCTTAGCGACAGGGAGCTCCTACAATGAGCAGTTCTTC
j_gene: TRBJ2-2; abundance: many; v_gene: TRBV19; d_gene: .; CDR3aa: CASSMGPNTGELFF; CDR3nt: TGTGCCAGTAGTATGGGACCCAACACCGGGGAGCTGTTTTTT
j_gene: TRBJ2-5; abundance: many; v_gene: TRBV6-5; d_gene: .; CDR3aa: CASSYSGMGGAKTQYF; CDR3nt: TGTGCCAGCAGTTACTCCGGAATGGGGGGGGCGAAGACCCAGTACTTC
j_gene: TRBJ2-3; abundance: .; v_gene: TRBV7-8; d_gene: .; CDR3aa: CASSLGGGHRTDTQYF; CDR3nt: TGTGCCAGCAGCTTAGGGGGGGGACACCGCACAGATACGCAGTATTTT
j_gene: TRBJ2-2; abundance: many; v_gene: TRBV7-9; d_gene: .; CDR3aa: CASSNSDTSNTGELFF; CDR3nt: TGTGCCAGCAGCAACTCGGACACCTCGAACACCGGGGAGCTGTTTTTT
j_gene: TRBJ1-1; abundance: .; v_gene: TRBV11-2; d_gene: TRBD1; CDR3aa: CASSLSGTGVLPNTEAFF; CDR3nt: TGTGCCAGCAGCTTATCTGGGACAGGGGTCCTGCCGAACACTGAAGCTTTCTTT
j_gene: TRBJ2-7; abundance: few; v_gene: TRBV6-2/TRBV6-3; d_gene: TRBD2; CDR3aa: CASIYEERGGWYEQYF; CDR3nt: TGTGCCAGCATTTACGAAGAGCGGGGAGGCTGGTACGAGCAGTACTTC
j_gene: TRBJ1-6; abundance: many; v_gene: TRBV4-3; d_gene: .; CDR3aa: CASSQVEGYYNSPLHF; CDR3nt: TGCGCCAGCAGCCAAGTGGAAGGGTACTATAATTCACCCCTCCACTTT
j_gene: TRBJ1-5; abundance: many; v_gene: TRBV6-1; d_gene: .; CDR3aa: CASSETRSNQPQHF; CDR3nt: TGTGCCAGCAGTGAAACCAGGAGCAATCAGCCCCAGCATTTT
j_gene: TRBJ1-1; abundance: many; v_gene: TRBV27; d_gene: TRBD1; CDR3aa: CASSGNRGLNTEAFF; CDR3nt: TGTGCCAGCAGTGGGAACAGGGGTTTGAACACTGAAGCTTTCTTT
j_gene: TRBJ1-4; abundance: many; v_gene: TRBV29-1; d_gene: .; CDR3aa: CSVGEEKLFF; CDR3nt: TGCAGCGTTGGAGAGGAAAAACTGTTTTTT
j_gene: TRBJ2-5; abundance: many; v_gene: TRBV7-7; d_gene: .; CDR3aa: CASSLAARERETQYF; CDR3nt: TGTGCCAGCAGCTTAGCGGCTCGGGAGAGAGAGACCCAGTACTTC
j_gene: TRBJ2-5; abundance: many; v_gene: TRBV6-6; d_gene: TRBD2; CDR3aa: CASSYAWREGGETQYF; CDR3nt: TGTGCCAGCAGTTACGCCTGGCGGGAGGGCGGGGAGACCCAGTACTTC
j_gene: TRBJ1-1; abundance: many; v_gene: TRBV29-1; d_gene: .; CDR3aa: CSVDSEGTNTEAFF; CDR3nt: TGCAGCGTTGATTCTGAGGGGACGAACACTGAAGCTTTCTTT
j_gene: TRBJ2-2; abundance: .; v_gene: TRBV5-4; d_gene: TRBD2; CDR3aa: CASSLVLAGGHTGELFF; CDR3nt: TGTGCCAGCAGCTTGGTGCTAGCGGGAGGCCACACCGGGGAGCTGTTTTTT
j_gene: TRBJ2-1; abundance: many; v_gene: TRBV7-2; d_gene: TRBD2; CDR3aa: CASSLDPSGSVQFF; CDR3nt: TGTGCCAGCAGCTTAGATCCTAGCGGGAGTGTGCAGTTCTTC
j_gene: TRBJ1-5; abundance: .; v_gene: TRBV11-2; d_gene: TRBD1; CDR3aa: CASSWTGSQGQPQHF; CDR3nt: TGTGCCAGCAGTTGGACAGGGTCCCAAGGACAGCCCCAGCATTTT
j_gene: TRBJ2-1; abundance: many; v_gene: TRBV7-3; d_gene: .; CDR3aa: CASSQSGRSSYNEQFF; CDR3nt: TGTGCCAGCAGCCAATCGGGGAGAAGCTCCTACAATGAGCAGTTCTTC
j_gene: TRBJ2-2; abundance: many; v_gene: TRBV7-2; d_gene: .; CDR3aa: CASSQGLHTGELFF; CDR3nt: TGTGCCAGCAGCCAGGGACTTCACACCGGGGAGCTGTTTTTT
j_gene: TRBJ1-1; abundance: many; v_gene: TRBV29-1; d_gene: .; CDR3aa: CSVEWGTEAFF; CDR3nt: TGCAGCGTTGAGTGGGGGACTGAAGCTTTCTTT
j_gene: TRBJ2-1; abundance: many; v_gene: TRBV6-1; d_gene: TRBD2; CDR3aa: CASSARGLVDEQFF; CDR3nt: TGTGCCAGCAGTGCCCGGGGACTAGTGGATGAGCAGTTCTTC
j_gene: TRBJ1-4; abundance: many; v_gene: TRBV7-6; d_gene: TRBD1; CDR3aa: CASSPGQGGEKLFF; CDR3nt: TGTGCCAGCAGCCCGGGACAGGGTGGTGAAAAACTGTTTTTT
j_gene: TRBJ1-1; abundance: many; v_gene: TRBV6-1; d_gene: .; CDR3aa: CASRLNHGDGGTEAFF; CDR3nt: TGTGCCAGCAGACTTAACCACGGGGATGGAGGGACTGAAGCTTTCTTT
j_gene: TRBJ2-4; abundance: few; v_gene: TRBV7-6; d_gene: .; CDR3aa: CASSLDGSSGDIQYF; CDR3nt: TGTGCCAGCAGCTTAGACGGGAGCTCGGGGGACATTCAGTACTTC
j_gene: TRBJ2-1; abundance: many; v_gene: TRBV12-3/TRBV12-4; d_gene: .; CDR3aa: CASSLASVSEQFF; CDR3nt: TGTGCCAGCAGTTTAGCGTCGGTCAGTGAGCAGTTCTTC
j_gene: TRBJ1-2; abundance: many; v_gene: TRBV20-1; d_gene: .; CDR3aa: CSVNDGENYGYTF; CDR3nt: TGCAGCGTAAACGACGGAGAGAACTATGGCTACACCTTC
j_gene: TRBJ2-3; abundance: many; v_gene: TRBV7-7; d_gene: .; CDR3aa: CASSPQPGFTDTQYF; CDR3nt: TGTGCCAGCAGCCCCCAACCGGGATTCACAGATACGCAGTATTTT
j_gene: TRBJ2-1; abundance: many; v_gene: TRBV24-1; d_gene: TRBD2; CDR3aa: CATSERIAGDLNEQFF; CDR3nt: TGTGCCACCAGTGAGCGGATAGCGGGAGATCTCAATGAGCAGTTCTTC
j_gene: TRBJ1-1; abundance: many; v_gene: TRBV29-1; d_gene: .; CDR3aa: CSVDSAMNTEAFF; CDR3nt: TGCAGCGTTGACAGCGCCATGAACACTGAAGCTTTCTTT
j_gene: TRBJ1-2; abundance: many; v_gene: TRBV12-3/TRBV12-4; d_gene: .; CDR3aa: CASSLEVGGYGYTF; CDR3nt: TGTGCCAGCAGTTTAGAGGTTGGAGGATATGGCTACACCTTC
j_gene: TRBJ2-3; abundance: many; v_gene: TRBV11-1; d_gene: .; CDR3aa: CASSRAVLVPDTQYF; CDR3nt: TGTGCCAGCAGTAGAGCGGTCCTTGTACCGGATACGCAGTATTTT
j_gene: TRBJ2-7; abundance: .; v_gene: TRBV6-6; d_gene: .; CDR3aa: CASSRQASTYQQYF; CDR3nt: TGTGCCAGCAGTAGACAGGCCTCCACTTACCAGCAGTACTTC
j_gene: TRBJ2-1; abundance: many; v_gene: TRBV6-1; d_gene: .; CDR3aa: CASSEGRGSSYNEQFF; CDR3nt: TGTGCCAGCAGTGAAGGAAGAGGGAGCTCCTACAATGAGCAGTTCTTC
j_gene: TRBJ2-3; abundance: many; v_gene: TRBV7-2; d_gene: .; CDR3aa: CASSSQRDTQYF; CDR3nt: TGTGCCAGCAGCTCGCAACGAGATACGCAGTATTTT
j_gene: TRBJ2-7; abundance: .; v_gene: TRBV7-2; d_gene: .; CDR3aa: CASSLGGAGKDEQYF; CDR3nt: TGTGCCAGCAGCTTAGGTGGTGCGGGGAAGGACGAGCAGTACTTC
j_gene: TRBJ2-3; abundance: many; v_gene: TRBV19; d_gene: TRBD2; CDR3aa: CASSSLRGDTQYF; CDR3nt: TGTGCCAGTAGCTCATTGCGGGGGGATACGCAGTATTTT
j_gene: TRBJ2-7; abundance: many; v_gene: TRBV9; d_gene: TRBD1; CDR3aa: CASSVDTGGLYEQYF; CDR3nt: TGTGCCAGCAGCGTAGATACAGGGGGACTTTACGAGCAGTACTTC
j_gene: TRBJ1-6; abundance: many; v_gene: TRBV20-1; d_gene: .; CDR3aa: CSARSRSYNSPLHF; CDR3nt: TGCAGTGCTAGAAGCCGCTCCTATAATTCACCCCTCCACTTT